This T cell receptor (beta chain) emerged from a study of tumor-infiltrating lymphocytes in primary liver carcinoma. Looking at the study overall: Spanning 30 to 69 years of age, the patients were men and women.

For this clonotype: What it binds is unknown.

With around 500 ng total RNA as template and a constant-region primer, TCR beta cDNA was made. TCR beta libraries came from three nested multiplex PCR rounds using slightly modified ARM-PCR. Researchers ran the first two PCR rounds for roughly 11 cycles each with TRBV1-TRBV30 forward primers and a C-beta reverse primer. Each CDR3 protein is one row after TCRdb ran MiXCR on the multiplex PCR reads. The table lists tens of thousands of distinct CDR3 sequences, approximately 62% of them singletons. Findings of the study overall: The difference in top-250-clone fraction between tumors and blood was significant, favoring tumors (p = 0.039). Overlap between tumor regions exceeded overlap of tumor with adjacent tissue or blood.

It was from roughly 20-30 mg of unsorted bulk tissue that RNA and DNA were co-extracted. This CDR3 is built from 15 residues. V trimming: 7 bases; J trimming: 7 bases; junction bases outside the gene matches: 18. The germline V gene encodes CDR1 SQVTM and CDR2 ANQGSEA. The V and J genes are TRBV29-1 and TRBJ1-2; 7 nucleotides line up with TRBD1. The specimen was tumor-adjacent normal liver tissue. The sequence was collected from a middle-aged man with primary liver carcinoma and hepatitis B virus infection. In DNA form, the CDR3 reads TGCAGCGAGGCCCCCCGCCCACAGGGGACTTTTGGCTACACCTTC. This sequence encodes CSEAPRPQGTFGYTF.